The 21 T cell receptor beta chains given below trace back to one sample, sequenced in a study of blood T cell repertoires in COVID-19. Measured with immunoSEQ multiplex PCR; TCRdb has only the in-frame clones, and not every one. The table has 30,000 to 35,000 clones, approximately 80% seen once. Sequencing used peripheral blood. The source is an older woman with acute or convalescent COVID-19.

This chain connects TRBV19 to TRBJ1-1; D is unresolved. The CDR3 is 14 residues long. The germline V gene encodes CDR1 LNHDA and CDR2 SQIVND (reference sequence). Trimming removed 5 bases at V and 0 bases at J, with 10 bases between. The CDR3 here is CASSQRQMNTEAFF. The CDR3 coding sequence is TGTGCCAGTAGTCAGAGGCAGATGAACACTGAAGCTTTCTTT.

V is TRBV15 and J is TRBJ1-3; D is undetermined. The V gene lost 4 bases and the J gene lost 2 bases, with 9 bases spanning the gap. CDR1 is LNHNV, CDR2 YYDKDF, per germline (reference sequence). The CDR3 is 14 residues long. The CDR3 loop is CATSKGGPGNTIYF. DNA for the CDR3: TGTGCCACCAGCAAAGGAGGACCTGGAAACACCATATATTTT. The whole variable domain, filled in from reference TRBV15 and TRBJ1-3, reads DAMVIQNPRYQVTQFGKPVTLSCSQTLNHNVMYWYQQKSSQAPKLLFHYYDKDFNNEADTPDNFQSRRPNTSFCFLDIRSPGLGDTAMYLCATSKGGPGNTIYFGEGSWLTVV.

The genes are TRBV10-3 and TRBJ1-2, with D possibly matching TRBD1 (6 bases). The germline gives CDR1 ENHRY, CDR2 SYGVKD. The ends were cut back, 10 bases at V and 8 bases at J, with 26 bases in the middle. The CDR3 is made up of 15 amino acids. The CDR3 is CATAPVDSASRGYTF. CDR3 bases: TGTGCCACCGCACCGGTGGACAGTGCCTCGAGAGGCTACACCTTC.

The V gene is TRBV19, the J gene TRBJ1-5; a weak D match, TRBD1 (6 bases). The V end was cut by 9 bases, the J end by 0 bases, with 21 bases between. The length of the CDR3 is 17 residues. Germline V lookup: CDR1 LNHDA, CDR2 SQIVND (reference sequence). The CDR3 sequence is CARIPAGEKYSNQPQHF. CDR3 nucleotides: TGTGCCAGGATCCCAGCAGGGGAGAAGTATAGCAATCAGCCCCAGCATTTT. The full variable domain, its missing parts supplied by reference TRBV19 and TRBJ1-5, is DGGITQSPKYLFRKEGQNVTLSCEQNLNHDAMYWYRQDPGQGLRLIYYSQIVNDFQKGDIAEGYSVSREKKESFPLTVTSAQKNPTAFYLCARIPAGEKYSNQPQHFGDGTRLSIL.

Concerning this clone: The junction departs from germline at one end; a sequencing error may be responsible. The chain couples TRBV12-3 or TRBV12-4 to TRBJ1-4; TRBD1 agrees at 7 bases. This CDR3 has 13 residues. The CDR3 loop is CANSFGTAEKLFF. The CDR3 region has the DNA TGTGCCAACAGTTTCGGGACAGCCGAAAAACTGTTTTTT.

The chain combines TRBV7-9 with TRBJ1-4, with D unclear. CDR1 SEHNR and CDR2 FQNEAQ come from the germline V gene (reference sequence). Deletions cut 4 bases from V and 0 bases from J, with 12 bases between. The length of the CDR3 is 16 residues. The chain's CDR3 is CASSSSSVATNEKLFF. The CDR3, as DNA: TGTGCCAGCAGCTCGTCCAGTGTTGCAACTAATGAAAAACTGTTTTTT.

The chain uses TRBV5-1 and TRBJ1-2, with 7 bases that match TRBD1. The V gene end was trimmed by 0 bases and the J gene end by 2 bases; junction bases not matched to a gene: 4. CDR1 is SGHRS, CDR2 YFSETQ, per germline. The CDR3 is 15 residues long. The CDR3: CASSLGGQINYGYTF. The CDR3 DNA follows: TGCGCCAGCAGCTTGGGGGGACAGATAAACTATGGCTACACCTTC.

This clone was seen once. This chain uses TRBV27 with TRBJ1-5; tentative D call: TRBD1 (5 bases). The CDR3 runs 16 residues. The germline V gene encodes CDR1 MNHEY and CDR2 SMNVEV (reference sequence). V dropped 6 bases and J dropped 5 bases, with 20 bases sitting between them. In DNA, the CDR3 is TGTGCCAGCAGCTTACTCCGAACAGGATTGGATCAGCCCCAGCATTTT. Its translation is CASSLLRTGLDQPQHF.

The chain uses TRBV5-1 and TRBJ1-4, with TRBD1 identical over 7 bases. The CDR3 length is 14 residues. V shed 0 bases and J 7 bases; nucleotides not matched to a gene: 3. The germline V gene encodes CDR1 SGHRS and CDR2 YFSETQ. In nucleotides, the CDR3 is TGCGCCAGCAGCTTGGGACAGGGAAGTGAAAAACTGTTTTTT. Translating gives CASSLGQGSEKLFF.

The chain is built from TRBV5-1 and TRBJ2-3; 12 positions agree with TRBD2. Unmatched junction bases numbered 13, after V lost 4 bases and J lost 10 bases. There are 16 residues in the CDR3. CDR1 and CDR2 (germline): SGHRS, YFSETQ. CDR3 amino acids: CASSPGGLAGGLPQYF. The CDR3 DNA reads TGCGCCAGCAGCCCTGGAGGCCTAGCGGGGGGGCTACCGCAGTATTTT.

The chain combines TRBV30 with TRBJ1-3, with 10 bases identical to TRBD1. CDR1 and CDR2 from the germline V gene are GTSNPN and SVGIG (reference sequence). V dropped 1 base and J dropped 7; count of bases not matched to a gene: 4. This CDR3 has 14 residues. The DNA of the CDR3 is TGTGCCTGGAGTGGGGACAGGGGTGGCAACACCATATATTTT. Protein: CAWSGDRGGNTIYF.

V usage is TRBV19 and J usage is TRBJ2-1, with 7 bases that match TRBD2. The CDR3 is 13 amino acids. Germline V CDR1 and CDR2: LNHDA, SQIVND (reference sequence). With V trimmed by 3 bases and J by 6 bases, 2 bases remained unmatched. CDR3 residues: CASSMGGANEQFF. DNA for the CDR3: TGTGCCAGTAGTATGGGAGGGGCCAATGAGCAGTTCTTC.

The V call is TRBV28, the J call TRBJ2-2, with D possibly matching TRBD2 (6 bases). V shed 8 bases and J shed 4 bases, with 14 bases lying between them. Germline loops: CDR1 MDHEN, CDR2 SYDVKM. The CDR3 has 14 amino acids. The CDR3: CASQGGQITGELFF. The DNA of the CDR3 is TGTGCCAGCCAGGGAGGCCAAATCACCGGGGAGCTGTTTTTT.

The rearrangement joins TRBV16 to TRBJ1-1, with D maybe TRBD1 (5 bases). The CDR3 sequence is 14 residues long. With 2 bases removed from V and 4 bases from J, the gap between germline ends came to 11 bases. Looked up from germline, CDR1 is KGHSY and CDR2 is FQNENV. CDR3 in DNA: TGTGCCAGCAGCCAACACGCAGGGTCCACTGAAGCTTTCTTT. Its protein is CASSQHAGSTEAFF.

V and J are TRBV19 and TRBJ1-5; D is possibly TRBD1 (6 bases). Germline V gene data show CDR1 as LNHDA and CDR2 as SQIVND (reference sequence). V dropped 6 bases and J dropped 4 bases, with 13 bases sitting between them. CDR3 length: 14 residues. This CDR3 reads CASRDGGSNQPQHF. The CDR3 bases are TGTGCCAGTAGGGATGGGGGCTCAAATCAGCCCCAGCATTTT.

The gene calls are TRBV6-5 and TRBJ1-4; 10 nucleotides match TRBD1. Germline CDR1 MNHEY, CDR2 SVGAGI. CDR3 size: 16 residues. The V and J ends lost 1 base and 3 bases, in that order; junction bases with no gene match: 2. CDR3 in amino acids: CASSYFGQGANEKLFF. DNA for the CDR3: TGTGCCAGCAGTTACTTTGGACAGGGGGCTAATGAAAAACTGTTTTTT.

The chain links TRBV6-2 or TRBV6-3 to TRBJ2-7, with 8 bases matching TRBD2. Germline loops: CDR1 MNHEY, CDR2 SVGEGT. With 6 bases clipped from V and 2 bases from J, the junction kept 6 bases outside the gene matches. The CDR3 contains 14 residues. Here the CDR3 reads CASSHGGDTYEQYF. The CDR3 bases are TGTGCCAGCAGCCACGGGGGGGATACCTACGAGCAGTACTTC.

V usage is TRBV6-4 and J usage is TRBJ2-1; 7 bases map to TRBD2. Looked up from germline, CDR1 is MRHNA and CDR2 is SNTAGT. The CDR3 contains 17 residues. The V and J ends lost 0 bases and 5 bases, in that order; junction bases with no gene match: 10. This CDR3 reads CASSDSRLALGHNEQFF. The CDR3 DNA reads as TGTGCCAGCAGTGACTCAAGACTAGCCCTGGGACACAATGAGCAGTTCTTC.

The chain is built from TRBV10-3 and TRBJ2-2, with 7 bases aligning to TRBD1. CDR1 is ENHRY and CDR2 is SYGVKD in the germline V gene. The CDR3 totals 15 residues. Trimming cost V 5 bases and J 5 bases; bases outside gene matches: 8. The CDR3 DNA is TGTGCCATCAGTAACAGGGGAGAATTTACCGGGGAGCTGTTTTTT. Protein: CAISNRGEFTGELFF.

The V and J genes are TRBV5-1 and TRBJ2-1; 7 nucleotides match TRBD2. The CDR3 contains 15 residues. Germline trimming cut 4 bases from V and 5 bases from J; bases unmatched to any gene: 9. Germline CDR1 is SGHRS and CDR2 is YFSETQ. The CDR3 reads CASSRRAGEDNEQFF. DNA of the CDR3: TGCGCCAGCAGCCGTAGGGCGGGGGAGGACAATGAGCAGTTCTTC.

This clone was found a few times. This CDR3 is CASKLPGSNTEAFF. CDR3 sequence (DNA): TGTGCCAGCAAACTTCCAGGGTCGAACACTGAAGCTTTCTTT. The chain employs TRBV27 and TRBJ1-1; tentative D call: TRBD1 (5 bases). CDR1 is MNHEY, CDR2 SMNVEV, per germline (reference sequence). Trimming pared 7 bases from V and 1 base from J, leaving 13 bases between. This CDR3 is 14 amino acids long.